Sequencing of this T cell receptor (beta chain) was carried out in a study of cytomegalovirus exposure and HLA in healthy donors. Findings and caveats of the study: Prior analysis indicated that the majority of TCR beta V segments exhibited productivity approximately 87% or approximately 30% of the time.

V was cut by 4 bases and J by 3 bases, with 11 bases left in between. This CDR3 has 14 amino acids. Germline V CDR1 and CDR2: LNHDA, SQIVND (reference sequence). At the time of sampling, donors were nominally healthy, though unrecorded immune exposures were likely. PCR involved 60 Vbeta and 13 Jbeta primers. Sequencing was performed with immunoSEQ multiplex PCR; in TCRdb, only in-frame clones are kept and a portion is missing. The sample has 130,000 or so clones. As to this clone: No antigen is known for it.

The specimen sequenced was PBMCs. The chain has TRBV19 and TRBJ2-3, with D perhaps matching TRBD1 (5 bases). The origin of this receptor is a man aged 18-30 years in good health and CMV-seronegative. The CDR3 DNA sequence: TGTGCCAGTAGTAGCAGGGTAGGGACAGATACGCAGTATTTT. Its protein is CASSSRVGTDTQYF.